This T cell receptor beta chain derives from a study of shared clonotypes between healthy human individuals. Sequencing used immunoSEQ multiplex PCR; TCRdb keeps in-frame clones, though not all of them. Of about 1,900,000 clones in the sample, about 95% were seen once. J was trimmed by 2 bases and V by 6 bases; bases with no gene match: 3. Looked up from germline, CDR1 is MDHEN and CDR2 is SYDVKM. The CDR3 length is 14 residues. CD8 cells classed as naive were CD45RO-negative and positively selected for CCR7, excluding terminally differentiated effector memory CD45RA+ cells. The TCR was taken from a man aged 18 to 30 in good health. Sequencing input: naive CD8+ T cells sorted from blood. The chain employs TRBV28 and TRBJ2-1; 8 bases are a match to TRBD1. The CDR3, as DNA: TGTGCCAGCAGCCCGGGACAGGCCTACAATGAGCAGTTCTTC. This gives the protein CASSPGQAYNEQFF.